This entry describes one T cell receptor beta chain. Its antigen remains unknown. These data originate in a study of T cell responses to AZD1222 COVID-19 vaccine. V shed 4 bases, J shed 3 bases, and the junction held 6 bases outside the gene matches. The CDR3 is made up of 15 amino acids. Study conclusions and caveats: Mapped onto spike, vaccine-associated CD4 TCRs spanned it and were dominant at 160-218 and 743-854. Only 5 to 7 AZD1222 recipients tested seropositive at baseline. It was only after the peak T cell response that any repertoires were sampled.

TCRdb's copy holds only in-frame clones and misses some; the assay was immunoSEQ multiplex PCR. The data show more than 70,000 clones, approximately 83% seen once. Sequences were derived from peripheral blood, sampled on day 0 of AZD1222 vaccination. This TCR came from an adult in good health. The chain uses TRBV6-7 and TRBJ2-7; 10 bases match TRBD2. TRBV6-7 is placed among ORFs of uncertain function. CDR3 sequence: CASSCRGTSVYEQYF. The CDR3 DNA follows: TGTGCCAGCAGTTGTCGCGGGACTAGCGTCTACGAGCAGTACTTC.